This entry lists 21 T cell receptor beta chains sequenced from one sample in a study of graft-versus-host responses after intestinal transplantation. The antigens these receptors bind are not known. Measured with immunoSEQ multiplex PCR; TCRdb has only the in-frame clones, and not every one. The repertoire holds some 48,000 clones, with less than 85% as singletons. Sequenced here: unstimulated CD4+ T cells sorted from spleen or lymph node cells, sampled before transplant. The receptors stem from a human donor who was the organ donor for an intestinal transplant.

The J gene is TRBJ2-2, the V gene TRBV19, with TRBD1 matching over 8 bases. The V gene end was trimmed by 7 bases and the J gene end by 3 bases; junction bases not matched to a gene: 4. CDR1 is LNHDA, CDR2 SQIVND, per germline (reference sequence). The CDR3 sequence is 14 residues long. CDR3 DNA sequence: TGTGCCAGTATTGGACAGGGCTACACCGGGGAGCTGTTTTTT. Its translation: CASIGQGYTGELFF.

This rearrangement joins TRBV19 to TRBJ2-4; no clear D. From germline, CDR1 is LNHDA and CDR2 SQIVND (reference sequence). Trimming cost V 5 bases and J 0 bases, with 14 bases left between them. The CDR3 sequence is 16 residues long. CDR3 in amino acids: CASSPRHSQAKNIQYF. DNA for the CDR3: TGTGCCAGTAGTCCCCGACACTCCCAAGCCAAAAACATTCAGTACTTC. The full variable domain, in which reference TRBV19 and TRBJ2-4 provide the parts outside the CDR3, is DGGITQSPKYLFRKEGQNVTLSCEQNLNHDAMYWYRQDPGQGLRLIYYSQIVNDFQKGDIAEGYSVSREKKESFPLTVTSAQKNPTAFYLCASSPRHSQAKNIQYFGAGTRLSVL.

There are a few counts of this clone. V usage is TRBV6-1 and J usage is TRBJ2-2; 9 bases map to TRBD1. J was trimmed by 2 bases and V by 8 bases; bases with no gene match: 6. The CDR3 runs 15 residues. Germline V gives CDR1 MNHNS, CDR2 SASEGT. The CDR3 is CASSLTGGNTGELFF. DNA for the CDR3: TGTGCCAGCTCGCTGACAGGGGGTAACACCGGGGAGCTGTTTTTT.

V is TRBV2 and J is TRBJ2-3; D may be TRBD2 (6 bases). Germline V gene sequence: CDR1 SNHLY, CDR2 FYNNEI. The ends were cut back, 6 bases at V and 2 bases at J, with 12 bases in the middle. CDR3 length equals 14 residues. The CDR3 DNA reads TGTGCCAGCAGACGGGACTCCTCCACAGATACGCAGTATTTT. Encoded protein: CASRRDSSTDTQYF.

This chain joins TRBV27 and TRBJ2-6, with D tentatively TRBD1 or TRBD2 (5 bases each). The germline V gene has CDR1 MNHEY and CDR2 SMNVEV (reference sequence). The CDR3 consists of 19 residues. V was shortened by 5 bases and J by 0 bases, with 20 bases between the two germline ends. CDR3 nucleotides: TGTGCCAGCAGTCCGCGCCCGGGACGTACAGTCTCTGGGGCCAACGTCCTGACTTTC. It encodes CASSPRPGRTVSGANVLTF. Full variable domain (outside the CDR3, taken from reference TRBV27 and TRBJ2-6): EAQVTQNPRYLITVTGKKLTVTCSQNMNHEYMSWYRQDPGLGLRQIYYSMNVEVTDKGDVPEGYKVSRKEKRNFPLILESPSPNQTSLYFCASSPRPGRTVSGANVLTFGAGSRLTVL.

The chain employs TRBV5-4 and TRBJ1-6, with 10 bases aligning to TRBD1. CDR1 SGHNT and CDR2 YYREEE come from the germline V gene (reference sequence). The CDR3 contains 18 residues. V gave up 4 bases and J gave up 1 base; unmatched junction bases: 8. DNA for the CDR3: TGTGCCAGCAGCACCCGGACAGGGGGTTTATCCTATAATTCACCCCTCCACTTT. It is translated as CASSTRTGGLSYNSPLHF.

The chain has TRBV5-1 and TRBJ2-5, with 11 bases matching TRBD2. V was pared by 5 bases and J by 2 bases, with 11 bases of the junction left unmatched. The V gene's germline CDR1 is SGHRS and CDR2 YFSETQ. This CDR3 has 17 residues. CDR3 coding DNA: TGCGCCAGCAGACAGTTTACCCTAGCGGGGGGTCAAGAGACCCAGTACTTC. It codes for CASRQFTLAGGQETQYF. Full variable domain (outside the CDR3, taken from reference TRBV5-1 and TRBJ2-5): KAGVTQTPRYLIKTRGQQVTLSCSPISGHRSVSWYQQTPGQGLQFLFEYFSETQRNKGNFPGRFSGRQFSNSRSEMNVSTLELGDSALYLCASRQFTLAGGQETQYFGPGTRLLVL.

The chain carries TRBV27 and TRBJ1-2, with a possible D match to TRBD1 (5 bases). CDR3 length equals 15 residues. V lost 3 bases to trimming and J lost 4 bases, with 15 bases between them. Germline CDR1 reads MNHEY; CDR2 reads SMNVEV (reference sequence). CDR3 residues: CASSFLRQSFYGYTF. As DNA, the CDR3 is TGTGCCAGCAGTTTTCTCAGACAGTCTTTCTATGGCTACACCTTC.

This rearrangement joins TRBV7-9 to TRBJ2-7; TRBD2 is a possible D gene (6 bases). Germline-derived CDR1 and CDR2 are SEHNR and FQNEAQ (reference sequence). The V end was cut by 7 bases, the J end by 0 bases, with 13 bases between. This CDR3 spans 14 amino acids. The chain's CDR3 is CASNLASSSYEQYF. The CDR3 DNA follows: TGTGCCAGCAACCTAGCGTCAAGCTCCTACGAGCAGTACTTC.

In DNA form, the CDR3 reads TGCGCCAGCAGTGACCCCGGGGGTCCCCCTAGCACAGATACGCAGTATTTT. Its protein is CASSDPGGPPSTDTQYF. The chain is built from TRBV10-1 and TRBJ2-3, with D perhaps matching TRBD2 (6 bases). The V end lost 3 bases, the J end lost 0 bases, and 16 bases lay between the germline ends. Germline values: CDR1 WNHNN, CDR2 SYGVQD (reference sequence). The CDR3 has 17 amino acids.

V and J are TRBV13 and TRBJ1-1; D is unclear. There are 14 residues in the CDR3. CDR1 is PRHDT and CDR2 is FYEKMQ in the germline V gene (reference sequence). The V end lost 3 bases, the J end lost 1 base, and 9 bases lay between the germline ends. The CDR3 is CASSFIIGNTEAFF. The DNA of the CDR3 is TGTGCCAGCAGCTTCATCATAGGGAACACTGAAGCTTTCTTT.

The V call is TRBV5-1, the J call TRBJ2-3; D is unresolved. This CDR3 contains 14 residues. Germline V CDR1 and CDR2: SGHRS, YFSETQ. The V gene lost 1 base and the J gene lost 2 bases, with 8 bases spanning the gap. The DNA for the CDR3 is TGCGCCAGCAGCTTGTCCGAAAACACAGATACGCAGTATTTT. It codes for CASSLSENTDTQYF.

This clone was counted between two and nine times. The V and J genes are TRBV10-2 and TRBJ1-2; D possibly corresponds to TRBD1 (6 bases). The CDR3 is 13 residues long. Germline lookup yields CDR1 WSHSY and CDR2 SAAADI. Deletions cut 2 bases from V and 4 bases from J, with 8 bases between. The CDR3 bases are TGCGCCAGCAGTGAGGGGGGCGCCTATGGCTACACCTTC. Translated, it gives CASSEGGAYGYTF.

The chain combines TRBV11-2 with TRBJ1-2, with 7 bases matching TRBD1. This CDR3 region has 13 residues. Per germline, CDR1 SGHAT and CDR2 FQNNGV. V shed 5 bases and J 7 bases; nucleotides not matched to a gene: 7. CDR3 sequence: CASSRRDRSGYTF. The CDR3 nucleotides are TGTGCCAGCAGCCGCCGGGACAGAAGTGGCTACACCTTC.

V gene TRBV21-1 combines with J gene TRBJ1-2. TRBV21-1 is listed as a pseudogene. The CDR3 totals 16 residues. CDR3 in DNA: TGTGCCAGCAAGTTAAACAGGTTCAGGGACAACTATGGCTACACCTTC. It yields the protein CASKLNRFRDNYGYTF.

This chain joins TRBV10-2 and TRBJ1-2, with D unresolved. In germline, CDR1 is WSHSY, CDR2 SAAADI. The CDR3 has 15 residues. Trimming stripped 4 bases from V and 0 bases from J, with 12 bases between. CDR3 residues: CASSVSAGANYGYTF. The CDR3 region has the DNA TGCGCCAGCAGTGTAAGCGCAGGCGCTAACTATGGCTACACCTTC.

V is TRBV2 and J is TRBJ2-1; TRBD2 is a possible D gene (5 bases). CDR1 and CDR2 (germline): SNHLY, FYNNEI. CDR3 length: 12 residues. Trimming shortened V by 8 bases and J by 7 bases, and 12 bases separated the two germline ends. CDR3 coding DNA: TGTGCCAGCTCCGATACTAGGAATGAGCAGTTCTTC. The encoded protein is CASSDTRNEQFF.

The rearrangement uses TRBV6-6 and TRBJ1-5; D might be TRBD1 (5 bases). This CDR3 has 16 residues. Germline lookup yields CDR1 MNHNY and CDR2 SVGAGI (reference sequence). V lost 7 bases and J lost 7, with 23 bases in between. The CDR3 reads CASTKWLLGTNQPQHF. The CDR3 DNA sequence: TGTGCCAGCACCAAATGGTTGTTGGGGACGAACCAGCCCCAGCATTTT.

In DNA form, the CDR3 reads TGTGCAAGTCGCTTAACCCAGGGGCGGGAGGAGGCAGATACGCAGTATTTT. Translated, it gives CASRLTQGREEADTQYF. The rearrangement joins TRBV12-2 to TRBJ2-3; the D call TRBD2 from the table was never checked on the DNA. TRBV12-2 has pseudogene status. The CDR3 runs to 17 residues.

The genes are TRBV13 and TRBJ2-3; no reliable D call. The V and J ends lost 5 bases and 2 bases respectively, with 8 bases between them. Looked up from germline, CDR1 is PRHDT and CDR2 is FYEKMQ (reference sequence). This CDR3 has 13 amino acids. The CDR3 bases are TGTGCCAGCAGCCCCCGAAACACAGATACGCAGTATTTT. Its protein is CASSPRNTDTQYF.

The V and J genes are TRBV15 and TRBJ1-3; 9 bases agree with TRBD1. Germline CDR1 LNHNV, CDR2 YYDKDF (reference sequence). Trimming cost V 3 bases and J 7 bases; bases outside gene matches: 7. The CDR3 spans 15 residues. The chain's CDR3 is CATSSGGQGGNTIYF. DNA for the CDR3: TGTGCCACCAGCAGCGGGGGACAGGGAGGTAACACCATATATTTT.